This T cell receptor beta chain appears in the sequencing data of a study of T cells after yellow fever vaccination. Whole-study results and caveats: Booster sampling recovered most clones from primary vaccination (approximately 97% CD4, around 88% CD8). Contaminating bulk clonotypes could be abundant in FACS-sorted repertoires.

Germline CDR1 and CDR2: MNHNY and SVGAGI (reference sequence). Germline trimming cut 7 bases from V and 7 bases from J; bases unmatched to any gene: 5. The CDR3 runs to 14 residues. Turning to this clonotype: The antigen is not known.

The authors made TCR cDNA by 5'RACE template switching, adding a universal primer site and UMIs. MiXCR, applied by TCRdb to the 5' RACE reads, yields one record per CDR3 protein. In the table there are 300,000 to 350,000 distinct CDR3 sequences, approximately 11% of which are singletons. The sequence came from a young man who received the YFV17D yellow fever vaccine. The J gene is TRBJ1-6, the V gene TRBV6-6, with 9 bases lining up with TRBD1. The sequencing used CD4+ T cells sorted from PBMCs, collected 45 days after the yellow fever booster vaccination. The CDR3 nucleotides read TGTGCCAGCACCCTCGGGACAGGGAATTCACCCCTCCACTTT. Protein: CASTLGTGNSPLHF.